The present entry profiles one T cell receptor (beta chain) with its context. The data are from a study of blood T cell repertoires in COVID-19. This CDR3 has 12 residues. J lost 14 bases, V lost 1 base, and 7 bases had no gene match. The germline V gene encodes CDR1 GTSNPN and CDR2 SVGIG (reference sequence). TCRdb's table, derived via immunoSEQ multiplex PCR, lists solely in-frame clones and lacks some. The table lists about 61,000 clones, more than 60% of them singletons. The V gene is TRBV30, the J gene TRBJ2-1, with 8 nucleotides matching TRBD1. The specimen sequenced was peripheral blood. This receptor was taken from a woman aged 65 to 85 with acute or convalescent COVID-19. CDR3 DNA sequence: TGTGCCTGGAGTGGGACAGGGCTTGTTAAGTTCTTC. Translated, it gives CAWSGTGLVKFF.